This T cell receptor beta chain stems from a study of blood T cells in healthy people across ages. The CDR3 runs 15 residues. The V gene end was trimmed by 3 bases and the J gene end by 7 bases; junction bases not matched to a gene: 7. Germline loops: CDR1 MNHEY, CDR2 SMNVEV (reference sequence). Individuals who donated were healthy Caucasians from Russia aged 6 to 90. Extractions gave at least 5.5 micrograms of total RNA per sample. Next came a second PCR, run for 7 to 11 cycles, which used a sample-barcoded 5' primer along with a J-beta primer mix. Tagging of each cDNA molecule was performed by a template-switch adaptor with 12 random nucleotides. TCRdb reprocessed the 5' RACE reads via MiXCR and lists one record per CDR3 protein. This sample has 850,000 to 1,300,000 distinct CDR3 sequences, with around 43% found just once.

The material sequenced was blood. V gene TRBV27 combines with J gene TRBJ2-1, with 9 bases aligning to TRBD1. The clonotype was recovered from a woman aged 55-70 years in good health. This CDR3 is CASSFGGQGRNEQFF. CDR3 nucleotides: TGTGCCAGCAGTTTTGGGGGACAGGGAAGGAATGAGCAGTTCTTC.